This entry is about one TCR beta chain. The antigen remains undetermined. These data come from a study of circulating and synovial CD4+ cells in juvenile arthritis. Assay: immunoSEQ multiplex PCR; the TCRdb copy retains only in-frame clones and omits some. The sample holds roughly 32,000 clones, about 95% seen once. Overall study findings and caveats: Traditional Vbeta family usage analysis missed the pathogenic-like versus bulk difference.

V lost 1 base, J lost 0 bases, and 10 bases lay in between. The CDR3 extends over 16 amino acids. Germline lookup yields CDR1 SGHAT and CDR2 FQNNGV. The chain couples TRBV11-2 to TRBJ2-1; maybe TRBD1 (5 bases). This TCR came from a human donor with juvenile idiopathic arthritis. The specimen sequenced was CD4+ T cells from blood. As DNA, the CDR3 is TGTGCCAGCAGCTTAGTTACAGGTATCTCCTACAATGAGCAGTTCTTC. This sequence encodes CASSLVTGISYNEQFF.